One sample yielded the 22 T cell receptor beta chains listed below, sequenced in a study of blood T cells in healthy people across ages. Next came a second PCR, run for about 6 to 12 cycles, which used a sample-barcoded 5' primer along with a J-beta primer mix. Each CDR3 protein gets one entry after TCRdb re-called the 5' RACE reads with MiXCR. The sample contains about 640,000 distinct CDR3 sequences, under 65% of which appear only once. The sequencing input was blood. The receptors come from a man in his sixties in good health.

V gene TRBV10-3 combines with J gene TRBJ2-3; no definite D call. V was shortened by 4 bases and J by 6 bases, with 5 bases between the two germline ends. The germline CDR1 and CDR2 sequences are ENHRY and SYGVKD. This CDR3 is 11 amino acids long. The CDR3 DNA sequence: TGTGCCATCAGTGGCCTTGATACGCAGTATTTT. Its protein is CAISGLDTQYF.

The genes are TRBV5-1 and TRBJ2-6, with 7 positions matching TRBD1. CDR3 size: 16 residues. Per germline, CDR1 SGHRS and CDR2 YFSETQ. Unmatched junction bases numbered 9, after V lost 7 bases and J lost 2 bases. This chain's CDR3 is CASGTGESTGANVLTF. The CDR3 bases are TGCGCCAGCGGTACAGGGGAAAGCACTGGGGCCAACGTCCTGACTTTC.

The chain recombines TRBV3-1 with TRBJ2-1; D perhaps matches TRBD2 (5 bases). V was cut by 0 bases and J by 4 bases, with 10 bases left in between. The germline V gene has CDR1 LGHDT and CDR2 YNNKEL (reference sequence). This CDR3 region has 15 residues. CDR3 sequence: CASSQDRLPYNEQFF. The CDR3 bases are TGTGCCAGCAGCCAAGATAGACTACCTTACAATGAGCAGTTCTTC.

The table lists this clonotype with many counts. This chain joins TRBV11-2 and TRBJ1-1; 7 bases map to TRBD1. V trimming: 6 bases; J trimming: 5 bases; junction bases outside the gene matches: 9. The germline V gene encodes CDR1 SGHAT and CDR2 FQNNGV. CDR3 length equals 14 residues. CDR3 coding DNA: TGTGCCAGCAGTCTGGACAGGCGAGGGACTGAAGCTTTCTTT. It is translated as CASSLDRRGTEAFF. The full variable domain, completed using reference TRBV11-2 and TRBJ1-1, is EAGVAQSPRYKIIEKRQSVAFWCNPISGHATLYWYQQILGQGPKLLIQFQNNGVVDDSQLPKDRFSAERLKGVDSTLKIQPAKLEDSAVYLCASSLDRRGTEAFFGQGTRLTVV.

The genes are TRBV7-9 and TRBJ2-3; TRBD2 is a possible D gene (5 bases). Germline V lookup: CDR1 SEHNR, CDR2 FQNEAQ (reference sequence). V was trimmed by 2 bases and J by 0 bases, leaving 12 bases between them. This CDR3 region has 16 residues. The CDR3 nucleotides read TGTGCCAGCAGCTTAAGGGCTAGCCTTAGCACAGATACGCAGTATTTT. It codes for CASSLRASLSTDTQYF.

This sequence joins TRBV12-5 and TRBJ2-2, with 8 bases identical to TRBD2. The CDR3 spans 15 residues. The ends lost 2 bases at V and 1 base at J; junction bases unmatched: 0. CDR1 is LGHNT, CDR2 FRNRAP, per germline. In nucleotides, the CDR3 is TGTGCTAGTGGTTTGCTAGCGGGGAACACCGGGGAGCTGTTTTTT. Protein: CASGLLAGNTGELFF.

The chain couples TRBV5-1 to TRBJ2-1, with D perhaps TRBD2 (6 bases). The ends were cut back, 3 bases at V and 9 bases at J, with 10 bases in the middle. From germline, CDR1 is SGHRS and CDR2 YFSETQ. This CDR3 region has 12 residues. DNA for the CDR3: TGCGCCAGCAGCTGGGAGGCGGGTGAGCAGTTCTTC. Its protein is CASSWEAGEQFF.

The chain recombines TRBV9 with TRBJ2-2; TRBD2 agrees at 9 bases. The CDR3 contains 13 residues. Germline CDR1 SGDLS, CDR2 YYNGEE. The J segment lost 5 bases and the V segment lost 7 bases, leaving 3 bases of the junction unmatched. The CDR3 spells CASSAGGTGELFF. The CDR3 region has the DNA TGTGCCAGCTCAGCGGGGGGAACCGGGGAGCTGTTTTTT.

With respect to this clonotype: The junction departs from the called germline gene at one end, perhaps through a read error. J is TRBJ1-4 and V is TRBV7-9; tentative D call: TRBD1 (6 bases). Germline values: CDR1 SEHNR, CDR2 FQNEAQ (reference sequence). This CDR3 region has 16 residues. The CDR3 here is CASSIATGWESEKLFF. Here the CDR3 DNA reads TGTGCCAGCAGCATAGCTACAGGGTGGGAGAGTGAAAAACTGTTTTTT.

The chain combines TRBV7-2 with TRBJ2-5; 9 nucleotides align to TRBD2. With V trimmed by 2 bases and J by 2 bases, 6 bases remained unmatched. The CDR3 totals 16 residues. Germline CDR1 reads SGHTA; CDR2 reads FQGNSA. As DNA, the CDR3 is TGTGCCAGCAGCTTAAGCCTAGCGGGGATACAAGAGACCCAGTACTTC. Translating it yields CASSLSLAGIQETQYF.

This rearrangement joins TRBV11-2 to TRBJ2-7; tentative D call: TRBD1 (7 bases). Matching the DNA end better, TRBJ2-5 makes the J call doubtful. Per germline, CDR1 SGHAT and CDR2 FQNNGV. This CDR3 has 14 amino acids. CDR3 in amino acids: CASSSTRGAETQYF. As DNA, the CDR3 is TGTGCCAGCAGCTCGACCAGGGGGGCCGAGACCCAGTACTTC.

V and J are TRBV29-1 and TRBJ2-7; D may be TRBD1 or TRBD2 (5 bases each). The CDR3 is made up of 15 amino acids. The V gene's germline CDR1 is SQVTM and CDR2 ANQGSEA. Between the trimmed V and J ends, which lost 4 bases and 5 bases, there was a span of 21 bases. CDR3 amino acids: CSVALLRGRRDEQYF. CDR3 DNA: TGCAGCGTTGCCCTTTTAAGGGGCCGGCGGGACGAGCAGTACTTC.

The rearrangement uses TRBV7-8 and TRBJ1-2; D is undetermined. The germline gives CDR1 SGHVS, CDR2 FQNEAQ. V was pared by 5 bases and J by 5 bases, with 18 bases between. The CDR3 consists of 15 residues. CDR3 amino acids: CASSEGFGYWYGYTF. The CDR3 DNA is TGTGCCAGCAGCGAAGGATTTGGGTACTGGTATGGCTACACCTTC.

The V and J genes are TRBV15 and TRBJ1-1; no firm D call. The CDR3 length is 15 residues. Germline CDR1 LNHNV, CDR2 YYDKDF (reference sequence). Trimming removed 0 bases from V and 1 base from J, with 9 bases in between. In nucleotides, the CDR3 is TGTGCCACCAGCAGAGATCCAGGAGAGAACACTGAAGCTTTCTTT. Its translation is CATSRDPGENTEAFF.

This clonotype was picked up one time. V and J are TRBV20-1 and TRBJ1-1; 7 bases match TRBD1. The V and J ends lost 0 bases and 1 base, in that order; junction bases with no gene match: 5. The CDR3 sequence is 15 residues long. The germline V gene encodes CDR1 DFQATT and CDR2 SNEGSKA (reference sequence). The CDR3 loop reads CSARDQGGRNTEAFF. The CDR3 nucleotides are TGCAGTGCTAGAGATCAGGGGGGCCGGAACACTGAAGCTTTCTTT.

This clonotype has just a few counts. At one of its ends the junction is not consistent with the germline gene, which may arise from a read error. This sequence joins TRBV5-6 and TRBJ2-1; D is possibly TRBD1 or TRBD2 (5 bases each). Germline V gives CDR1 SGHDT, CDR2 YYEEEE. This CDR3 comprises 13 residues. The CDR3 region has the DNA TGCGCCAGCAGCTTGGGACCGCCCAATGAGCAGTTCTTC. Translating it yields CASSLGPPNEQFF.

This sequence joins TRBV20-1 and TRBJ2-7, with 10 bases that match TRBD1. V shed 6 bases and J 2 bases; nucleotides not matched to a gene: 10. This CDR3 is 15 amino acids long. Germline V lookup: CDR1 DFQATT, CDR2 SNEGSKA (reference sequence). DNA of the CDR3: TGCAGTGCCCAACGGGGGACAGGGGCCACCTACGAGCAGTACTTC. This gives the protein CSAQRGTGATYEQYF.

This clonotype was found a few times. The chain uses TRBV20-1 and TRBJ2-5; TRBD2 matches 7 bases. The CDR3 loop spans 14 amino acids. J gave up 1 base and V 6 bases, and 8 bases lay outside the gene matches. Germline assignment: CDR1 DFQATT and CDR2 SNEGSKA (reference sequence). In DNA, the CDR3 is TGCAGTGCGGGAGCCGCGGGGGTCCAAGAGACCCAGTACTTC. Its translation: CSAGAAGVQETQYF.

The chain is built from TRBV5-6 and TRBJ1-2; D possibly corresponds to TRBD1 (5 bases). The germline V and J ends were trimmed by 4 bases and 0 bases, with 16 bases remaining between them. Germline CDR1 reads SGHDT; CDR2 reads YYEEEE. The CDR3 totals 16 residues. CDR3 nucleotide sequence: TGTGCCAGCAGCGGGGGGACGGGGAGCTCTAACTATGGCTACACCTTC. Its translation is CASSGGTGSSNYGYTF.

The chain uses TRBV2 and TRBJ2-5, with 11 nucleotides matching TRBD2. The DNA matches TRBJ2-7 better at its end, which makes the J call doubtful. Germline V gene lookup returns CDR1 SNHLY and CDR2 FYNNEI. This CDR3 has 15 amino acids. CDR3 residues: CASSVAGGPSYEQYF. Written as DNA, the CDR3 is TGTGCCAGCAGTGTAGCGGGAGGGCCCTCGTACGAGCAGTACTTC.

The CDR3 DNA sequence: TGTGCCAGCACCTCAAGGGGCCGGGAGACCCAGTACTTC. As protein: CASTSRGRETQYF. The chain is built from TRBV11-2 and TRBJ2-5, with D tentatively TRBD1 (5 bases). V lost 7 bases and J lost 5, with 14 bases in between. Germline CDR1 reads SGHAT; CDR2 reads FQNNGV. The length of the CDR3 is 13 residues.

The chain uses TRBV12-3 or TRBV12-4 and TRBJ2-7; either TRBD1 or TRBD2 may fit D (6 bases each). The length of the CDR3 is 17 residues. V was clipped by 0 bases and J by 4 bases, with 19 bases between them. The CDR3 protein is CASSLAGGVASGYEQYF. The CDR3 DNA follows: TGTGCCAGCAGTTTAGCGGGGGGCGTCGCATCCGGGTACGAGCAGTACTTC.